Following are 6 T cell receptor beta chains from one sample sequenced in a study of cytomegalovirus exposure and HLA in healthy donors. 13 Jbeta primers and 60 Vbeta primers were used for the PCR. Some clones are missing from TCRdb's copy, which holds only in-frame ones; the method was immunoSEQ multiplex PCR. The data show some 150,000 clones, roughly 77% seen once. Sample: PBMCs. These receptors all come from a young man in good health and CMV-seropositive.

J is TRBJ2-3 and V is TRBV7-7; perhaps TRBD1 as D (6 bases). This CDR3 has 13 amino acids. CDR1 and CDR2 from the germline V gene are SSHAT and FNYEAQ (reference sequence). Trimming removed 4 bases at V and 5 bases at J, with 10 bases between. CDR3 region: CASSSYREDTQYF. CDR3 in DNA: TGTGCCAGCAGCTCCTACAGGGAAGATACGCAGTATTTT.

The V gene is TRBV4-2, the J gene TRBJ2-1; 8 nucleotides align to TRBD2. Trimming took 0 bases from V and 4 from J; bases not matched to a gene: 5. This CDR3 is built from 16 residues. The germline gives CDR1 LGHNA, CDR2 YNFKEQ. The CDR3 DNA follows: TGTGCCAGCAGCCAAGATCTGCGGGGGGAATACAATGAGCAGTTCTTC. Translating gives CASSQDLRGEYNEQFF.

V is TRBV4-1 and J is TRBJ1-6; 10 bases line up with TRBD1. The CDR3 is 17 amino acids. Germline-derived CDR1 and CDR2 are MGHRA and YSYEKL. V shed 4 bases and J 7 bases; nucleotides not matched to a gene: 10. The CDR3 nucleotides are TGCGCCAGCAGCCCTCACCCAGGACAGGGGGGGAATTCACCCCTCCACTTT. Amino acid sequence: CASSPHPGQGGNSPLHF.

This clone was seen just once. The chain combines TRBV29-1 with TRBJ2-7; TRBD1 matches at 8 bases. The length of the CDR3 is 13 residues. Germline loops: CDR1 SQVTM, CDR2 ANQGSEA. J gave up 2 bases and V 6 bases, and 6 bases lay outside the gene matches. The CDR3 reads CSVGQVMTYEQYF. CDR3 coding DNA: TGCAGCGTGGGACAGGTCATGACCTACGAGCAGTACTTC.

The chain has TRBV5-1 and TRBJ2-5; 9 nucleotides line up with TRBD2. In germline, CDR1 is SGHRS, CDR2 YFSETQ. This CDR3 has 14 amino acids. V was clipped by 4 bases and J by 6 bases; unmatched bases: 7. The CDR3 spells CASSPGTSRQTQYF. CDR3 coding DNA: TGCGCCAGCAGCCCAGGGACTAGCAGGCAGACCCAGTACTTC.

The table lists this clone with a few counts. The CDR3 nucleotides read TGTGCCAGCAGTGGCGGATGGGTTGAGCAGTTCTTC. Its translation: CASSGGWVEQFF. The chain combines TRBV2 with TRBJ2-1; D unresolved. The V gene's germline CDR1 is SNHLY and CDR2 FYNNEI. V was shortened by 4 bases and J by 9 bases, with 10 bases between the two germline ends. CDR3 length equals 12 residues.